The 3 T cell receptor beta chains below were found in one sample sequenced in a study of regulatory T cells in long-lasting Graves disease. iRepertoire HTBI primers and Arm-PCR of CDR3 regions built TCR beta libraries. TCRdb redid the calling of the multiplex PCR reads with MiXCR, one entry per CDR3 protein. The sample lists around 450,000 distinct CDR3 sequences, about 15% seen once, with 16% in the top ten. As to time point: newly diagnosed GD, antithyroid drugs for less than 3 months. RNA isolated from PBMCs was used to make the TCR library. The data also belong to a second study, concerning T cells in Graves' hyperthyroidism and ophthalmopathy.

Sequenced material: peripheral blood mononuclear cells (PBMCs), taken at new diagnosis, from a patient treated with antithyroid drugs. All receptors come from a woman aged 25 to 39 with Graves disease.

This clonotype has just a few counts. J is TRBJ2-6 and V is TRBV11-1; unclear D gene. V was cut by 2 bases and J by 2 bases, with 7 bases left in between. There are 15 residues in the CDR3. Per the germline V gene, CDR1 is SGHAT and CDR2 is FQDESV (reference sequence). CDR3 residues: CASSLSWAGANVLTF. The CDR3 DNA is TGTGCCAGCAGCTTAAGCTGGGCTGGGGCCAACGTCCTGACTTTC. The variable domain in full, completed from reference TRBV11-1 and TRBJ2-6, reads EAEVAQSPRYKITEKSQAVAFWCDPISGHATLYWYRQILGQGPELLVQFQDESVVDDSQLPKDRFSAERLKGVDSTLKIQPAELGDSAMYLCASSLSWAGANVLTFGAGSRLTVL.

At least ten counts were recorded for this clonotype. This rearrangement joins TRBV7-9 to TRBJ2-1; 9 bases are shared with TRBD2. Germline V gene data show CDR1 as SEHNR and CDR2 as FQNEAQ (reference sequence). Unmatched junction bases numbered 12, after V lost 2 bases and J lost 10 bases. The CDR3 is 16 amino acids. The chain's CDR3 is CASSLTQTSGRREQFF. As DNA, the CDR3 is TGTGCCAGCAGCTTAACTCAGACTAGCGGCCGGAGGGAGCAGTTCTTC. Filled out from reference TRBV7-9 and TRBJ2-1, the complete variable domain reads DTGVSQNPRHKITKRGQNVTFRCDPISEHNRLYWYRQTLGQGPEFLTYFQNEAQLEKSRLLSDRFSAERPKGSFSTLEIQRTEQGDSAMYLCASSLTQTSGRREQFFGPGTRLTVL.

This clonotype was found many times. The chain combines TRBV12-3 or TRBV12-4 with TRBJ2-5, with D maybe TRBD2 (5 bases). There are 14 residues in the CDR3. Trimming took 2 bases from V and 5 from J, leaving 12 bases between them. The CDR3 DNA is TGTGCCAGCAGTTTAAGCAACCCGGGGGAGACCCAGTACTTC. Encoded protein: CASSLSNPGETQYF.